The clone carrying this T cell receptor beta chain has just a few counts. Its antigen is not identified. This specimen belongs to a study of T cell repertoires in cytomegalovirus infection. Study background: Epitope selection comprised recently identified HLA-C-restricted CMV epitopes and well-studied HLA-B-restricted CMV epitopes. In public TCR beta signatures, there were indications of both CMV infection and matching HLA type. Overall study results and limits: Carriage of CMV together with the relevant HLA was identifiable through cumulative public TCR beta family frequency. HLA-C-restricted CMV-specific TCR beta clonotypes were dominant in the ex vivo response.

The CDR3 is 16 amino acids. V lost 2 bases and J lost 0, with 11 bases in between. The germline CDR1 and CDR2 sequences are SEHNR and FQNEAQ (reference sequence). TCRdb called the reads again in MiXCR, with one record for every CDR3 protein. Found here are approximately 350,000 distinct CDR3 sequences, about 34% of them singletons; the top ten hold roughly 12%. The source of this sequence is a human donor in good health (CMV status not recorded). Some clones in this sample may be carry-over from other donors' samples. J is TRBJ1-3 and V is TRBV7-9, with D perhaps TRBD1 (6 bases). Specimen: cultured PBMCs, collected from culture after CMV antigen stimulation. CDR3 bases: TGTGCCAGCAGCTTAATCACGGGGGCCTCTGGAAACACCATATATTTT. Its protein is CASSLITGASGNTIYF.